The table lists the clone carrying this T cell receptor beta chain with a few counts. This specimen belongs to a study of blood T cells in healthy people across ages. There are 17 residues in the CDR3. Trimming took 0 bases from V and 7 from J; bases not matched to a gene: 10. The germline CDR1 and CDR2 sequences are PRHDT and FYEKMQ (reference sequence). Alongside a J-beta primer mix, a sample-barcoded 5' primer served in a second PCR lasting about 7 to 12 cycles. MiXCR, applied by TCRdb to the 5' RACE reads, yields one record per CDR3 protein. In the table there are about 1,500,000 distinct CDR3 sequences, around two fifths of which are singletons.

The chain employs TRBV13 and TRBJ2-7, with 12 bases lining up with TRBD2. The TCR comes from a woman in her late teens or twenties in good health. Sequencing input: blood. The CDR3 DNA follows: TGTGCCAGCAGCTTAGGACTAGCGGGAGGAGGAAGGGATGAGCAGTACTTC. This codes for CASSLGLAGGGRDEQYF. The whole variable domain, filled in from reference TRBV13 and TRBJ2-7, reads AAGVIQSPRHLIKEKRETATLKCYPIPRHDTVYWYQQGPGQDPQFLISFYEKMQSDKGSIPDRFSAQQFSDYHSELNMSSLELGDSALYFCASSLGLAGGGRDEQYFGPGTRLTVT.